Presented here are 18 T cell receptor beta chains from one specimen sequenced in a study of identifying expanded T cells in peripheral blood. Profiled with immunoSEQ multiplex PCR; TCRdb holds only in-frame clones, not every one. Of approximately 110,000 clones in the sample, less than 90% were seen once. Specimen: blood. Receptors were obtained from a person aged 18-69 years in good health.

This clone has only one observation. This chain connects TRBV5-1 to TRBJ2-7; TRBD2 is a possible D gene (6 bases). Trimming took off 0 bases at V and 4 bases at J, with 11 bases between the two ends. Germline V CDR1 and CDR2: SGHRS, YFSETQ. The CDR3 runs to 14 residues. The CDR3 here is CASSLAGAEYEQYF. The CDR3 DNA sequence: TGCGCCAGCAGCTTGGCGGGAGCCGAATACGAGCAGTACTTC.

V usage is TRBV6-1 and J usage is TRBJ1-1, with a weak D call TRBD1 (6 bases). The CDR3 length is 14 residues. V was clipped by 6 bases and J by 1 base, with 12 bases between them. CDR1 is MNHNS and CDR2 is SASEGT in the germline V gene. The CDR3 nucleotides read TGTGCCAGCAGGGGGGGGCCGGGGAACACTGAAGCTTTCTTT. It yields the protein CASRGGPGNTEAFF.

V usage is TRBV10-3 and J usage is TRBJ2-5; D is uncertain. CDR1 is ENHRY, CDR2 SYGVKD, per germline. This CDR3 spans 14 amino acids. The germline V and J ends were trimmed by 1 base and 3 bases, with 9 bases remaining between them. The CDR3 coding sequence is TGTGCCATCAGTGAGTTCATTAATGAAGAGACCCAGTACTTC. It encodes CAISEFINEETQYF.

This rearrangement joins TRBV6-4 to TRBJ2-2; 7 bases agree with TRBD1. The CDR3 sequence is 13 residues long. CDR1 is MRHNA, CDR2 SNTAGT, per germline. V was clipped by 7 bases and J by 1 base; unmatched bases: 0. The CDR3 reads CASTGGNTGELFF. In DNA form, the CDR3 reads TGTGCCAGCACAGGGGGGAACACCGGGGAGCTGTTTTTT.

The chain carries TRBV11-3 and TRBJ2-5; 9 bases fit TRBD1. CDR3 length: 15 amino acids. Germline V lookup: CDR1 SGHNT, CDR2 YENEEA. V lost 5 bases and J lost 4; bases outside the gene matches: 8. The CDR3 DNA reads TGTGCCAGCAGCCGCCGGGACAGGGCTGGAGAGACCCAGTACTTC. It translates to CASSRRDRAGETQYF.

The chain combines TRBV5-1 with TRBJ2-1; 12 bases are a match to TRBD2. The CDR3 is 15 residues long. CDR1 SGHRS and CDR2 YFSETQ come from the germline V gene. Losses at the gene ends were 3 bases for V and 5 bases for J; bases not matched to a gene: 3. The CDR3 bases are TGCGCCAGCAGCTCTAGCGGGAGGGCTGACAATGAGCAGTTCTTC. It specifies CASSSSGRADNEQFF.

The rearrangement links TRBV7-9 to TRBJ2-2; 7 bases map to TRBD1. The CDR3 has 15 amino acids. Germline-derived CDR1 and CDR2 are SEHNR and FQNEAQ (reference sequence). V lost 6 bases, J lost 1 base, and 5 bases stayed unmatched. The CDR3 region is CASRTGPKNTGELFF. CDR3 DNA: TGTGCCAGCAGGACAGGGCCCAAGAACACCGGGGAGCTGTTTTTT.

The chain has TRBV5-1 and TRBJ2-1; D is unclear. The CDR3 loop spans 18 amino acids. The V and J ends lost 2 bases and 0 bases respectively, with 18 bases between them. CDR1 and CDR2 (germline): SGHRS, YFSETQ. This chain's CDR3 is CASSFRIGPESSYNEQFF. CDR3 in DNA: TGCGCCAGCAGCTTTAGAATAGGGCCCGAAAGCTCCTACAATGAGCAGTTCTTC.

This chain links TRBV19 with TRBJ1-3, with a weak D call TRBD1 (6 bases). Germline loops: CDR1 LNHDA, CDR2 SQIVND (reference sequence). The CDR3 runs to 13 residues. Trimming took off 8 bases at V and 2 bases at J, with 10 bases between the two ends. The CDR3 DNA is TGTGCCAGTTCAGGGGAAACTGGAAACACCATATATTTT. It yields the protein CASSGETGNTIYF.

This rearrangement joins TRBV5-1 to TRBJ2-3, with a weak D call TRBD2 (6 bases). Between the trimmed V and J ends, which lost 4 bases and 0 bases, there was a span of 6 bases. The germline gives CDR1 SGHRS, CDR2 YFSETQ. This CDR3 has 13 residues. The chain's CDR3 is CASSAGSTDTQYF. Written as DNA, the CDR3 is TGCGCCAGCAGCGCGGGAAGCACAGATACGCAGTATTTT.

This clone was counted only a few times. This could be a read error, since a much larger clone is one nucleotide away. Other DNA sequences within the sample encode an identical CDR3. The CDR3 loop is CASSSQGNTEAFF. The DNA for the CDR3 is TGTGCCAGCAGCTCACAGGGGAACACTGAAGCTTTCTTT. The chain is built from TRBV7-3 and TRBJ1-1; a possible D gene is TRBD1 (6 bases). V dropped 4 bases and J dropped 1 base, with 7 bases sitting between them. CDR1 and CDR2 from the germline V gene are SGHTA and FQGTGA. The CDR3 consists of 13 residues. Looking up the rest from reference TRBV7-3 and TRBJ1-1 gives the full variable domain: GAGVSQTPSNKVTEKGKYVELRCDPISGHTALYWYRQSLGQGPEFLIYFQGTGAADDSGLPNDRFFAVRPEGSVSTLKIQRTERGDSAVYLCASSSQGNTEAFFGQGTRLTVV.

The V gene is TRBV21-1, the J gene TRBJ2-6; the table's D gene call, TRBD1, was not cross checked with the DNA. TRBV21-1 is recorded as a pseudogene. There are 18 residues in the CDR3. CDR3: CASGQDRGRGIGANVLTF. The CDR3 nucleotides are TGTGCCAGCGGGCAGGACAGGGGGCGAGGCATTGGGGCCAACGTCCTGACTTTC.

This clone was seen only once. The V call is TRBV6-5, the J call TRBJ1-4; a possible D gene is TRBD1 (5 bases). The CDR3 is 13 amino acids. The V and J ends lost 6 bases and 8 bases respectively, with 13 bases between them. From germline, CDR1 is MNHEY and CDR2 SVGAGI. The CDR3 loop reads CASRGELKEKLFF. The CDR3 DNA reads TGTGCCAGCAGGGGGGAGCTCAAGGAAAAACTGTTTTTT.

Here the CDR3 DNA reads TGCGCCAGCAGCCGGACACCGATGAGAGGAGTAAACACAGATACGCAGTATTTT. Translated, it gives CASSRTPMRGVNTDTQYF. This chain uses TRBV5-1 with TRBJ2-3, with a tentative D call TRBD1 (5 bases). CDR3 size: 18 residues. Germline V gene data show CDR1 as SGHRS and CDR2 as YFSETQ. V lost 4 bases and J lost 2, with 23 bases in between.

This rearrangement joins TRBV7-8 to TRBJ2-1, with TRBD2 as a possible D gene (6 bases). CDR1 and CDR2 from the germline V gene are SGHVS and FQNEAQ. This CDR3 has 17 amino acids. Trimming took 5 bases from V and 1 from J, leaving 18 bases between them. In DNA, the CDR3 is TGTGCCAGCAGCCGACAGCCTCGGGGGAGTTCCTACAATGAGCAGTTCTTC. This codes for CASSRQPRGSSYNEQFF.

The chain is built from TRBV7-2 and TRBJ2-7, with TRBD1 matching over 7 bases. The V and J ends lost 1 base and 2 bases, in that order; junction bases with no gene match: 5. Germline V gene data show CDR1 as SGHTA and CDR2 as FQGNSA. The CDR3 totals 15 residues. The CDR3 DNA is TGTGCCAGCAGCTTAGTTTGGGACAGCACCTACGAGCAGTACTTC. Amino acid sequence: CASSLVWDSTYEQYF.

The V call is TRBV29-1, the J call TRBJ2-1; D gene unclear. This CDR3 is built from 14 residues. Trimming took 2 bases from V and 0 from J, leaving 8 bases between them. Per germline, CDR1 SQVTM and CDR2 ANQGSEA. The DNA of the CDR3 is TGCAGCGTTGAATCGGGTAGCTCCTACAATGAGCAGTTCTTC. Translating gives CSVESGSSYNEQFF.

The count of this clone is one. The J gene is TRBJ1-3, the V gene TRBV6-5, with 9 bases aligning to TRBD1. The CDR3 spans 15 residues. V dropped 8 bases and J dropped 3; count of bases not matched to a gene: 8. Germline loops: CDR1 MNHEY, CDR2 SVGAGI. DNA of the CDR3: TGTGCCAGCCGTTTAGGGACAGGGTATGGAAACACCATATATTTT. It codes for CASRLGTGYGNTIYF.